These T cell receptor beta chains were read from a single sample in a study of cytomegalovirus exposure and HLA in healthy donors. Measured with immunoSEQ multiplex PCR; TCRdb has only the in-frame clones, and not every one. The table lists some 170,000 clones, roughly 76% of them singletons. The source material was PBMCs. These receptors all come from a woman aged 18-29 years in good health and CMV-seropositive. CDR3s include the opening cysteine and the closing phenylalanine or tryptophan. D genes are given only for firm matches. The size entry is marked missing in some rows and otherwise reads once, few, many or a size class.

J: TRBJ1-2
size: -
D: -
V: TRBV6-5
CDR3: CASIFREGNGYTF

J: TRBJ2-6
size: -
D: -
V: TRBV19
CDR3: CASSIPYRGTVEPRAGANVLTF

J: TRBJ1-1
size: -
D: -
V: TRBV29-1
CDR3: CSVARVQGTEAFF

J: TRBJ2-5
size: -
D: TRBD1
V: TRBV11-2
CDR3: CASRPDRGQETQYF

J: TRBJ2-1
size: -
D: TRBD1
V: TRBV4-2
CDR3: CASSQDLGTGHTYEQFF

J: TRBJ1-3
size: -
D: -
V: TRBV4-1
CDR3: CASSSRGEGNSGNTIYF

J: TRBJ1-2
size: -
D: TRBD1
V: TRBV10-3
CDR3: CATQLTGQDGYTF

J: TRBJ1-1
size: -
D: -
V: TRBV7-2
CDR3: CASSLRGGAYTEAFF

J: TRBJ1-5
size: few
D: TRBD1
V: TRBV7-3
CDR3: CASSDRTLNVDRNTNQPQHF

J: TRBJ1-3
size: -
D: -
V: TRBV5-1
CDR3: CASSLPGNTIYF

J: TRBJ1-5
size: -
D: -
V: TRBV6-1
CDR3: CASSGGRGKQPQHF

J: TRBJ1-5
size: -
D: TRBD1
V: TRBV10-1
CDR3: CASFSLIQQGTLDQPQHF

J: TRBJ2-2
size: -
D: -
V: TRBV6-5
CDR3: CASRSTGELFF

J: TRBJ2-1
size: -
D: TRBD2
V: TRBV14
CDR3: CASSHHGTSGLNEQFF

J: TRBJ2-7
size: -
D: TRBD1
V: TRBV5-1
CDR3: CASSFEQGAPKQYF

J: TRBJ2-7
size: -
D: TRBD2
V: TRBV5-1
CDR3: CASSPRSVGEGNEQYF

J: TRBJ1-2
size: -
D: TRBD1
V: TRBV2
CDR3: CASSEARGLGYTF

J: TRBJ1-6
size: once
D: -
V: TRBV18
CDR3: CASSERLRPPLHF

J: TRBJ1-6
size: -
D: -
V: TRBV10-1
CDR3: CAEKGPYYNSPLHF

J: TRBJ1-5
size: few
D: -
V: TRBV19
CDR3: CASSKGAAGSQPQHF

J: TRBJ2-3
size: few
D: -
V: TRBV30
CDR3: CAWSVGGGSDTQYF

J: TRBJ2-5
size: once
D: -
V: TRBV27
CDR3: CASSPQEVVIGGAETQYF

J: TRBJ2-5
size: -
D: TRBD2
V: TRBV6-5
CDR3: CASSYGREGGRQTQYF

J: TRBJ1-6
size: -
D: TRBD1
V: TRBV6-4
CDR3: CASSEGTGDNSPLHF

J: TRBJ1-1
size: once
D: TRBD1
V: TRBV15
CDR3: CATSRAPMRDRYAEAFF

J: TRBJ2-2
size: -
D: -
V: TRBV19
CDR3: CASSIQGNTGELFF

J: TRBJ2-1
size: -
D: TRBD2
V: TRBV7-3
CDR3: CASSLRSGGRVYEQFF

J: TRBJ2-2
size: -
D: -
V: TRBV5-6
CDR3: CASRLPGLHFVYTGELFF

J: TRBJ2-7
size: few
D: -
V: TRBV4-1
CDR3: CASSQDLPVINTYEQYF